The 14 T cell receptor beta chains given below trace back to one sample, sequenced in a study of beta chain features in type 1 diabetes. Every bit of the isolated RNA underwent reverse transcription, so sequencing read expressed TCRB transcripts. The protocol was immunoSEQ multiplex PCR, while the TCRdb copy is restricted to in-frame clones and leaves out a portion. The data hold about 320,000 clones, with around 13% observed a single time. The specimen was central memory CD4+ T cells from blood. The receptors come from a man aged 30-40 years in good health.

The chain employs TRBV4-3 and TRBJ1-2; a possible D gene is TRBD1 (5 bases). Germline V gives CDR1 LGHNA, CDR2 YSLEER. V shed 4 bases and J shed 0 bases, with 12 bases lying between them. The CDR3 contains 15 residues. CDR3 residues: CASSLWTGANYGYTF. CDR3 DNA: TGCGCCAGCAGCCTCTGGACGGGGGCTAACTATGGCTACACCTTC.

This chain connects TRBV7-2 to TRBJ2-2; a possible D gene is TRBD2 (5 bases). Germline assignment: CDR1 SGHTA and CDR2 FQGNSA. V was trimmed by 1 base and J by 7 bases, leaving 13 bases between them. The CDR3 is 15 residues long. The CDR3 region has the DNA TGTGCCAGCAGCTTAGTTGGAGGATCAGGCGGGGAGCTGTTTTTT. This sequence encodes CASSLVGGSGGELFF.

This clone was seen a handful of times. This chain links TRBV11-3 with TRBJ2-7, with D possibly matching TRBD1 (5 bases). The CDR3 sequence is 14 residues long. Germline V gene lookup returns CDR1 SGHNT and CDR2 YENEEA. V was cut by 1 base and J by 5 bases, with 12 bases left in between. This CDR3 is CASSLGGARDEQYF. As DNA, the CDR3 is TGTGCCAGCAGCTTAGGTGGGGCCAGGGACGAGCAGTACTTC.

On this clone itself: This sample also contains other DNA sequences that code for the same CDR3. The chain recombines TRBV5-8 with TRBJ2-1; 9 nucleotides agree with TRBD1. This CDR3 spans 15 amino acids. The junction had 9 bases not matched to a gene; V was cut back by 5 bases and J by 6 bases. CDR1 SGHTS and CDR2 YDEGEE come from the germline V gene. The CDR3 coding sequence is TGTGCCAGCAGTTGGACAGGGGTATCGGTCAATGAGCAGTTCTTC. It specifies CASSWTGVSVNEQFF. The whole variable domain, filled in from reference TRBV5-8 and TRBJ2-1, reads EAGVTQSPTHLIKTRGQQATLRCSPISGHTSVYWYQQALGLGLQFLLWYDEGEERNRGNFPPRFSGRQFPNYSSELNVNALELEDSALYLCASSWTGVSVNEQFFGPGTRLTVL.

In nucleotides, the CDR3 is TGTGCCAGCAGTGAAATTGCAGGCTACAATGAGCAGTTCTTC. Amino acids: CASSEIAGYNEQFF. V gene TRBV6-1 combines with J gene TRBJ2-1; no clear D gene. V was trimmed by 2 bases and J by 3 bases, leaving 8 bases between them. The CDR3 consists of 14 residues. Germline assignment: CDR1 MNHNS and CDR2 SASEGT.

This clone was picked up a small number of times. This chain links TRBV2 with TRBJ2-3; D is undetermined. Germline CDR1 is SNHLY and CDR2 is FYNNEI. V gave up 5 bases and J gave up 6 bases, with 9 bases separating them. The CDR3 runs 12 residues. The CDR3 sequence: CASSSVPDTQYF. Written as DNA, the CDR3 is TGTGCCAGCAGTTCTGTGCCGGATACGCAGTATTTT.

Worth noting for this clone: Other DNA sequences within the sample encode an identical CDR3. The rearrangement uses TRBV7-2 and TRBJ2-5; D is perhaps TRBD2 (5 bases). The CDR3 loop spans 13 amino acids. Germline-derived CDR1 and CDR2 are SGHTA and FQGNSA. V was cut by 6 bases and J by 4 bases, with 12 bases left in between. The CDR3 protein is CASSGREGETQYF. CDR3 nucleotides: TGTGCCAGCAGTGGTCGCGAGGGAGAGACCCAGTACTTC. The full variable domain, rest sourced from reference TRBV7-2 and TRBJ2-5, is GAGVSQSPSNKVTEKGKDVELRCDPISGHTALYWYRQSLGQGLEFLIYFQGNSAPDKSGLPSDRFSAERTGGSVSTLTIQRTQQEDSAVYLCASSGREGETQYFGPGTRLLVL.

The chain couples TRBV4-3 to TRBJ2-7; D might be TRBD2 (6 bases). The germline V gene has CDR1 LGHNA and CDR2 YSLEER. This CDR3 contains 13 residues. The germline V and J ends were trimmed by 4 bases and 2 bases, with 9 bases remaining between them. The CDR3 protein is CASSRDLTYEQYF. The CDR3 nucleotides are TGCGCCAGCAGCCGGGACTTGACCTACGAGCAGTACTTC.

The V gene is TRBV19, the J gene TRBJ1-1, with 9 bases aligning to TRBD1. Germline trimming cut 5 bases from V and 9 bases from J; bases unmatched to any gene: 10. The V gene's germline CDR1 is LNHDA and CDR2 SQIVND (reference sequence). This CDR3 is 14 amino acids long. The DNA of the CDR3 is TGTGCCAGTAGTGGCCGGGACAGGGAACGGCAAGCTTTCTTT. Protein product: CASSGRDRERQAFF.

The chain has TRBV5-1 and TRBJ1-1; D is uncertain. Trimming cost V 4 bases and J 2 bases, with 9 bases left between them. The CDR3 is 13 residues long. Germline V gives CDR1 SGHRS, CDR2 YFSETQ. CDR3 coding DNA: TGCGCCAGCAGCCAGGAGCCAAACACTGAAGCTTTCTTT. Its protein is CASSQEPNTEAFF.

The chain has TRBV5-6 and TRBJ2-1; 7 bases are a match to TRBD1. The germline CDR1 and CDR2 sequences are SGHDT and YYEEEE. The CDR3 is 13 amino acids. J gave up 6 bases and V 5 bases, and 5 bases lay outside the gene matches. In DNA form, the CDR3 reads TGTGCCAGCAGTCACACAGGGGTCAATGAGCAGTTCTTC. Its protein is CASSHTGVNEQFF.

This clone has just a few counts. The same CDR3 also results from other DNA sequences found in this sample. The gene calls are TRBV7-9 and TRBJ2-5, with no clear D. The CDR3 is made up of 13 amino acids. Per the germline V gene, CDR1 is SEHNR and CDR2 is FQNEAQ (reference sequence). V was shortened by 4 bases and J by 5 bases, with 11 bases between the two germline ends. In DNA form, the CDR3 reads TGTGCCAGCAGCTCGAGAGGTCCGGAGACCCAGTACTTC. Translating it yields CASSSRGPETQYF.

In this sample, this clone turned up a few times. The chain couples TRBV7-8 to TRBJ2-3; 8 bases map to TRBD2. The CDR3 is 16 amino acids. With V trimmed by 1 base and J by 2 bases, 5 bases remained unmatched. CDR1 and CDR2 from the germline V gene are SGHVS and FQNEAQ. DNA for the CDR3: TGTGCCAGCAGCTTAGGGCCGGGAGGGGTCACAGATACGCAGTATTTT. Its protein is CASSLGPGGVTDTQYF.

The rearrangement uses TRBV30 and TRBJ1-3; D gene unclear. Germline CDR1 reads GTSNPN; CDR2 reads SVGIG (reference sequence). This CDR3 spans 15 amino acids. The germline V and J ends were trimmed by 0 bases and 0 bases, with 9 bases remaining between them. This chain's CDR3 is CAWSVRVSSGNTIYF. CDR3 DNA sequence: TGTGCCTGGAGTGTAAGAGTAAGCTCTGGAAACACCATATATTTT.